This T cell receptor (beta chain) was sequenced during a study of shared T cell receptors in the human thymus (dated by TCRdb to the early 2020s). Background for the entire study: The study examined how self-reactive, shared T-cell receptor alpha chains are generated in the human thymus.

The germline V gene sets CDR1 to SQVTM and CDR2 to ANQGSEA. V loses 1 base of germline sequence and J loses 1 base, and the interval between the two ends is 14 bases. The CDR3 runs 15 residues from the cysteine to the phenylalanine. Solely the CDR3 DNA is kept, with 45 bases framed from the first base. In the case of this clone: Its antigen is currently not known. The record has no base qualities; no much larger clone is one base away.

Receptor amplification or capture employed the immunoSEQ multiplex PCR assay. TCRdb mirrors the immuneACCESS table, restricted to in-frame sequences. Some clones are absent from its copies; in checked studies, under half trace to an unresolved V gene, and the reason for the others is unknown. Counted in this sample were hundreds of thousands of clones; about 89% of them appeared once. The top ten constitute approximately 0.0097% of the sample. Separately, the same data were catalogued under a study of human thymus T cells. Reported in the second study: Immunologically healthy infants undergoing open corrective cardiac surgery for congenital heart defects in Finland were used as donors. Thymus tissue was obtained as surgical resects removed during corrective cardiac surgery. Biased V and J gene segment usage appeared to be present in both thymic and peripheral blood repertoires. The related research found that thymic TCR repertoires overlapped highly between unrelated individuals. TCR alpha and beta repertoires from roughly eight infant thymus samples and a few related peripheral blood samples were characterized in the study. The cohort included over five male and a couple of female infants, with donor ages spanning 7 to 244 days. After being mechanically released from the tissue, thymocytes were kept at -70 degrees C in pellets of about 9.5-30 million cells. Genomic DNA was extracted from frozen cell pellets with a QIAsymphony instrument. The immunoSEQ multiplex PCR assay was used to amplify the TCRB and TCRAD loci from a standardized quantity of quality-controlled genomic DNA. The amplicons spanned the V(D)J region and were long enough to cover the CDR3 and allow V and J genes to be identified. The amplicons were sequenced on an Illumina platform via the commercial immunoSEQ service. Primer bias and sequencing errors were corrected using previously described methods, and TCRAD and TCRB definitions followed the IMGT database. The repertoires were analysed using immunoSEQ Analyzer 3.0 and VDJTools for basic statistics, V/J segment usage, diversity estimates, rarefaction and pairwise overlap. Diversity was estimated with Chao1, ChaoE, Efron-Thisted, Shannon and inverse Simpson indices, and also on datasets down-sampled to the smallest sample. Repertoire overlap was assessed by strict matching of CDR3 nucleotide sequence, V gene and J gene, and clustering was done by Jaccard-based multidimensional scaling. On average, thymus samples yielded some 810,000 unique TCRB clonotypes, whereas blood samples yielded 65,000 to 100,000.

The sequenced sample consisted of thymocytes. The rearranged segments are TRBV29-1 and TRBJ2-7, with TRBD1 perhaps the D gene, on 5 matching bases. The source is a boy under two years old with a congenital heart defect. Donor details come from another sample of the same person, matched by shared clones. The sequenced DNA: TGCAGCGTTGAAGGCCAAACAGGACATTCCTACGAGCAGTACTTC. This sequence encodes CSVEGQTGHSYEQYF.